This T cell receptor beta chain was profiled in a study of cytomegalovirus exposure and HLA in healthy donors. The PCR contained 60 Vbeta and 13 Jbeta primers. This table comes from immunoSEQ multiplex PCR, and its TCRdb copy is limited to in-frame clones, with some not included. The table has about 140,000 clones, around 72% seen once. Input material: PBMCs. This clonotype originated in a man aged 35 to 55 in good health and CMV-seronegative.

The chain's CDR3 is CATRDRGTDTQYF. The DNA for the CDR3 is TGCGCCACCCGGGACAGGGGAACAGATACGCAGTATTTT. The rearrangement joins TRBV10-1 to TRBJ2-3; 10 nucleotides agree with TRBD1. J lost 3 bases, V lost 10 bases, and 4 bases had no gene match. The CDR3 length is 13 residues. Germline V CDR1 and CDR2: WNHNN, SYGVQD (reference sequence).